These T cell receptor beta chains were read from a single sample in a study of Ad26.COV2.S vaccination and SARS-CoV-2 variants. Sequencing was performed with immunoSEQ multiplex PCR; in TCRdb, only in-frame clones are kept and a portion is missing. The sample records about 400,000 clones, 88% being singletons. The starting material was peripheral blood, obtained in a trial of Ad26.COV2.S vaccine versus placebo. These receptors originate from a person aged 18-60 years who received the Ad26.COV2.S COVID-19 vaccine or a placebo. Each CDR3 is given with its conserved first and last residue. Each record gives: clone size, D gene, V gene, J gene, CDR3 DNA, CDR3 protein. The D gene is left open where the match is weak. The size of a clone is reported for some rows only, either as once, few or many, or as a class for expanded clones.

-	-	TRBV4-3	TRBJ2-3	TGCGCCAGCAGCCAAGTCGGAGCGGGTACGCAGTATTTT	CASSQVGAGTQYF
-	-	TRBV12-3/TRBV12-4	TRBJ2-4	TGTGCCAGCAGTTTCGTCAGGAACATTCAATACTTC	CASSFVRNIQYF
-	-	TRBV4-1	TRBJ1-2	TGCGCCAGCAGCCAAGATTCTTACTCACTAGGCTATGGCTACACCTTC	CASSQDSYSLGYGYTF
-	TRBD1	TRBV27	TRBJ1-2	TGTGCCAGCAGTTTTTCAGGGGGCATTCGGTACGGCTACACCTTC	CASSFSGGIRYGYTF
-	-	TRBV7-2	TRBJ2-7	TGTGCCAGCAGCTTAGAGGGCAGTAACTACGAGCAGTACTTC	CASSLEGSNYEQYF
-	-	TRBV23-1	TRBJ2-6	TGCGCCAGCAGAAACCCCGGGACGGCAAAAGATGGGGCCAACGTCCTGACTTTC	CASRNPGTAKDGANVLTF
-	-	TRBV27	TRBJ1-4	TGTGCCAGCAGTTTAGGGGGTTTTAATGAAAAACTGTTTTTT	CASSLGGFNEKLFF
-	-	TRBV6-5	TRBJ2-3	TGTGCCAGCACCCCCGACCCTAGCACAGATACGCAGTATTTT	CASTPDPSTDTQYF
once	TRBD1	TRBV6-4	TRBJ1-3	TGTGCCAGCAGTGACGTGACTACAGGGGTGAGCTCTGGAAACACCATATATTTT	CASSDVTTGVSSGNTIYF
-	-	TRBV19	TRBJ2-1	TGTGCCAGTAGTATGCGGCAGGGAAGCTACAATGAGCAGTTCTTC	CASSMRQGSYNEQFF
-	-	TRBV6-5	TRBJ1-5	TGTGCCAGCTCGACCAATCAGCCCCAGCATTTT	CASSTNQPQHF
-	TRBD1	TRBV2	TRBJ1-1	TGTGCCAGCAGTACGTCAGGGGGCTTATCTGAAGCTTTCTTT	CASSTSGGLSEAFF
-	TRBD1	TRBV9	TRBJ2-7	TGTGCCAGCAGCTACGGGGGACAGGGCTACGAGCAGTACTTC	CASSYGGQGYEQYF
-	-	TRBV19	TRBJ2-3	TGTGCCAGTAGTATAGATTCGGGCACAGATACGCAGTATTTT	CASSIDSGTDTQYF
-	TRBD1	TRBV5-1	TRBJ2-5	TGCGCCAGCAGCGGTACCGGGACAGGGGAAGAGACCCAGTACTTC	CASSGTGTGEETQYF
few	-	TRBV2	TRBJ1-4	TGTGCCAGCAGGGTGCGGACGGTTGAAAAACTGTTTTTT	CASRVRTVEKLFF
-	-	TRBV28	TRBJ2-7	TGCTCTACTTGGGCGTCCTACGAGCAGTACTTC	CSTWASYEQYF
-	-	TRBV29-1	TRBJ2-5	TGCAGCGTGAGGGTTGGGATAGAGACCCAGTACTTC	CSVRVGIETQYF
-	-	TRBV4-1	TRBJ2-7	TGCGCCAGCAGCCAAGATCTGAGGGGGGGCCAGTCCTACGAGCAGTACTTC	CASSQDLRGGQSYEQYF
-	-	TRBV11-2	TRBJ2-1	TGTGCCAGCAGCCCCGGGTGGAATGAGCAGTTCTTC	CASSPGWNEQFF
-	TRBD1	TRBV9	TRBJ2-7	TGTGCCAGCAGCCCGGGACAGGGGATATACGAGCAGTACTTC	CASSPGQGIYEQYF
-	-	TRBV5-8	TRBJ1-1	TGTGCCAGCAGCTTCCCAGGCGGCACCCTCGGGGCTTTCTTT	CASSFPGGTLGAFF
-	-	TRBV24-1	TRBJ1-3	TGTGCCACCAGTGATGGGACGGCTGGAAACACCATATATTTT	CATSDGTAGNTIYF
-	-	TRBV5-1	TRBJ2-1	TGCGCCAGCAGCTTGGCCCCAGGGCGCCCTCTGTGGAATGAGCAGTTCTTC	CASSLAPGRPLWNEQFF
-	TRBD1	TRBV27	TRBJ2-2	TGTGCCAGCAGTTTGGGACAGGGAACCGGGGAGCTGTTTTTT	CASSLGQGTGELFF
once	-	TRBV7-8	TRBJ1-5	TGTGCCAGCAGCTCCCTTCAGGGGATCAATCAGCCCCAGCATTTT	CASSSLQGINQPQHF
-	-	TRBV19	TRBJ2-3	TGTGCCAGTAGTGACGGACAGCCGAGCACAGATACGCAGTATTTT	CASSDGQPSTDTQYF
few	-	TRBV7-9	TRBJ1-5	TGTGCCAGCAGCTTAGACGGGGTCCAAGGCAATCAGCCCCAGCATTTT	CASSLDGVQGNQPQHF
-	-	TRBV28	TRBJ2-5	TGTGCCAGCAGGATAACCGGGAGCCGAAGGGAGACCCAGTACTTC	CASRITGSRRETQYF
-	-	TRBV4-3	TRBJ1-4	TGCGCCAGCAGCCAAGCCCGGACAGAGAATGAAAAACTGTTTTTT	CASSQARTENEKLFF
-	-	TRBV5-5	TRBJ2-2	TGTGCCAGCAGTTGGAAATCGGGGGTAGCCGGGGAGCTGTTTTTT	CASSWKSGVAGELFF